What follows are 20 T cell receptor beta chains derived from one specimen sequenced in a study of regulatory T cells in long-lasting Graves disease. According to the study, TCR beta libraries were built with iRepertoire HTBI primers and CDR3-region Arm-PCR. TCRdb ran MiXCR on the multiplex PCR reads and lists one entry per CDR3 protein. Found here are 350,000 to 550,000 distinct CDR3 sequences, 12% to 15% of them singletons; the top ten hold about 15%. The time point is: newly diagnosed GD, antithyroid drugs for less than 3 months. PBMCs were the source of the RNA used for TCR sequencing. The data were also submitted as part of a second study, on T cells in Graves' hyperthyroidism and ophthalmopathy.

This specimen consisted of peripheral blood mononuclear cells (PBMCs), obtained at new diagnosis, from a patient treated with antithyroid drugs. The receptors shown here come from a woman in her forties or fifties with Graves disease.

This clonotype was seen many times. V usage is TRBV3-1 and J usage is TRBJ2-7; D is possibly TRBD1 or TRBD2 (7 bases each). The germline V gene has CDR1 LGHDT and CDR2 YNNKEL (reference sequence). V lost 0 bases and J 2 bases, leaving 17 bases between the germline ends. The CDR3 has 17 amino acids. CDR3 loop: CASSQDGRGLGPYEQYF. DNA of the CDR3: TGTGCCAGCAGCCAAGATGGGAGGGGGCTGGGGCCCTACGAGCAGTACTTC.

The V call is TRBV5-1, the J call TRBJ1-4, with D tentatively TRBD1 (6 bases). Germline V CDR1 and CDR2: SGHRS, YFSETQ. Between the trimmed V and J ends, which lost 2 bases and 7 bases, there was a span of 18 bases. The CDR3 has 16 amino acids. The CDR3 DNA is TGCGCCAGCAGCTTCACTTCGACAGGACGCGGTGAAAAACTGTTTTTT. Its translation is CASSFTSTGRGEKLFF. The complete variable domain, with remaining parts taken from reference TRBV5-1 and TRBJ1-4, reads KAGVTQTPRYLIKTRGQQVTLSCSPISGHRSVSWYQQTPGQGLQFLFEYFSETQRNKGNFPGRFSGRQFSNSRSEMNVSTLELGDSALYLCASSFTSTGRGEKLFFGSGTQLSVL.

This clonotype was seen only a few times. V usage is TRBV9 and J usage is TRBJ2-3; D not certain. V lost 3 bases and J 3 bases, leaving 11 bases between the germline ends. The germline CDR1 and CDR2 sequences are SGDLS and YYNGEE. There are 14 residues in the CDR3. CDR3 region: CASSDGPETDTQYF. CDR3 in DNA: TGTGCCAGCAGCGACGGCCCAGAAACAGATACGCAGTATTTT.

This clonotype was recorded a few times. The gene calls are TRBV10-2 and TRBJ2-7; D is uncertain. Germline V gene sequence: CDR1 WSHSY, CDR2 SAAADI. V was pared by 6 bases and J by 4 bases, with 13 bases between. The CDR3 extends over 13 amino acids. For the CDR3, the DNA is TGCGCCAGCAGCCAGCTGGAAAGGTACGAGCAGTACTTC. Translating it yields CASSQLERYEQYF.

A note on this clonotype: Germline is not matched at one junction end, which may reflect a read error. V is TRBV6-4 and J is TRBJ1-2; D gene unclear. The CDR3 spans 13 residues. Germline assignment: CDR1 MRHNA and CDR2 SNTAGT. The CDR3 bases are TGTGCCAGCAGTTACTCCCGGAGCATCGGCTACACCTTC. Its translation is CASSYSRSIGYTF.

In this sample, this clonotype turned up many times. The chain joins TRBV18 to TRBJ2-1, with D perhaps matching TRBD2 (6 bases). V was trimmed by 3 bases and J by 5 bases, leaving 14 bases between them. The CDR3 extends over 15 amino acids. Germline V lookup: CDR1 KGHSH, CDR2 LQKENI. In nucleotides, the CDR3 is TGTGCCAGCTCACCTAGAAGTGGGGGGAACAATGAGCAGTTCTTC. This sequence encodes CASSPRSGGNNEQFF.

The table lists this clonotype with many counts. The V gene is TRBV5-1, the J gene TRBJ2-2; 9 nucleotides agree with TRBD2. The CDR3 covers 16 residues. CDR1 and CDR2 (germline): SGHRS, YFSETQ. The junction had 8 bases not matched to a gene; V was cut back by 4 bases and J by 4 bases. The CDR3 here is CASSEGTSLVTGELFF. The DNA of the CDR3 is TGCGCCAGCAGCGAAGGGACTAGCTTGGTCACCGGGGAGCTGTTTTTT. Variable domain in full (rest from reference TRBV5-1 and TRBJ2-2): KAGVTQTPRYLIKTRGQQVTLSCSPISGHRSVSWYQQTPGQGLQFLFEYFSETQRNKGNFPGRFSGRQFSNSRSEMNVSTLELGDSALYLCASSEGTSLVTGELFFGEGSRLTVL.

This clonotype was observed many times. The chain carries TRBV12-3 or TRBV12-4 and TRBJ2-1, with 8 bases matching TRBD2. CDR3 length: 14 amino acids. The junction had 6 bases not matched to a gene; V was cut back by 7 bases and J by 4 bases. CDR3 protein: CASIATSGYNEQFF. The CDR3 coding sequence is TGTGCCAGCATCGCCACTAGCGGTTACAATGAGCAGTTCTTC.

The rearrangement uses TRBV19 and TRBJ1-5; possibly TRBD1 for D (5 bases). Germline lookup yields CDR1 LNHDA and CDR2 SQIVND (reference sequence). The CDR3 loop spans 14 amino acids. With 3 bases removed from V and 6 bases from J, the gap between germline ends came to 12 bases. The CDR3 loop reads CASSMIQGSQPQHF. DNA for the CDR3: TGTGCCAGTAGTATGATTCAGGGTTCTCAGCCCCAGCATTTT. The full variable domain, rest sourced from reference TRBV19 and TRBJ1-5, is DGGITQSPKYLFRKEGQNVTLSCEQNLNHDAMYWYRQDPGQGLRLIYYSQIVNDFQKGDIAEGYSVSREKKESFPLTVTSAQKNPTAFYLCASSMIQGSQPQHFGDGTRLSIL.

This clonotype has ten or more counts. The J gene is TRBJ2-1, the V gene TRBV11-3; 9 positions agree with TRBD2. There are 14 residues in the CDR3. The V and J ends lost 5 bases and 6 bases, in that order; junction bases with no gene match: 5. The V gene's germline CDR1 is SGHNT and CDR2 YENEEA. CDR3 nucleotides: TGTGCCAGCAGCCCTCTAGCGGGATCCAATGAGCAGTTCTTC. This translates into CASSPLAGSNEQFF.

A few counts support this clonotype. The V and J genes are TRBV6-1 and TRBJ2-3; no clear D gene. Germline lookup yields CDR1 MNHNS and CDR2 SASEGT. The CDR3 has 14 residues. Trimming removed 4 bases from V and 0 bases from J, with 8 bases in between. CDR3: CASSGTASTDTQYF. CDR3 bases: TGTGCCAGCAGTGGGACGGCTAGCACAGATACGCAGTATTTT.

This clonotype has a count of ten or more. This chain joins TRBV5-1 and TRBJ2-7; D might be TRBD1 (6 bases). This CDR3 region has 13 residues. Trimming pared 5 bases from V and 2 bases from J, leaving 11 bases between. The germline gives CDR1 SGHRS, CDR2 YFSETQ. CDR3 DNA: TGCGCCAGCAGTTCCGGGGACACCTACGAGCAGTACTTC. Translated, it gives CASSSGDTYEQYF.

The CDR3 coding sequence is TGTGCCAGCAGTTGGATACTAGCGGGAGTGAATGAGCAGTTCTTC. It codes for CASSWILAGVNEQFF. This chain joins TRBV28 and TRBJ2-1; 11 nucleotides line up with TRBD2. The CDR3 runs 15 residues. Germline values: CDR1 MDHEN, CDR2 SYDVKM. Unmatched junction bases numbered 6, after V lost 4 bases and J lost 7 bases. The variable domain in full, with the rest retrieved from reference TRBV28 and TRBJ2-1, is DVKVTQSSRYLVKRTGEKVFLECVQDMDHENMFWYRQDPGLGLRLIYFSYDVKMKEKGDIPEGYSVSREKKERFSLILESASTNQTSMYLCASSWILAGVNEQFFGPGTRLTVL.

This clonotype was counted only a few times. This chain connects TRBV6-5 to TRBJ1-1; the D gene is possibly TRBD1 (6 bases). Germline lookup yields CDR1 MNHEY and CDR2 SVGAGI. V lost 2 bases to trimming and J lost 1 base, with 11 bases between them. The CDR3 loop spans 15 amino acids. CDR3 amino acids: CASSYPGEWNTEAFF. The CDR3 bases are TGTGCCAGCAGTTACCCAGGGGAGTGGAACACTGAAGCTTTCTTT.

This clonotype came up many times. The chain has TRBV20-1 and TRBJ2-5; maybe TRBD1 (5 bases). Germline V CDR1 and CDR2: DFQATT, SNEGSKA (reference sequence). Trimming took 3 bases from V and 5 from J, leaving 16 bases between them. This CDR3 spans 14 amino acids. The CDR3 sequence is CSASWTPVRETQYF. In nucleotides, the CDR3 is TGCAGTGCTAGTTGGACACCGGTCCGGGAGACCCAGTACTTC.

In nucleotides, the CDR3 is TGTGCCAGCAGTTCGACGTTCTTAATCACTGAAGCTTTCTTT. Translated, it gives CASSSTFLITEAFF. The chain recombines TRBV6-9 with TRBJ1-1, with D unclear. The CDR3 runs to 14 residues. CDR1 is MNHGY, CDR2 SVAAGI, per germline. V was shortened by 4 bases and J by 4 bases, with 13 bases between the two germline ends.

This clonotype was detected a few times. The DNA for the CDR3 is TGTGCCAGCACTCATTCAAGCGGCGAGCAGTACTTC. This encodes CASTHSSGEQYF. This rearrangement joins TRBV25-1 to TRBJ2-7, with a tentative D call TRBD2 (5 bases). The CDR3 covers 12 residues. The germline V gene encodes CDR1 MGHDK and CDR2 SYGVNS. With 7 bases removed from V and 6 bases from J, the gap between germline ends came to 13 bases.

Comments on this clonotype: The junction departs from the called germline gene at one end, perhaps through a read error. The chain carries TRBV29-1 and TRBJ2-7; 7 bases agree with TRBD2. This CDR3 region has 13 residues. The germline V gene encodes CDR1 SQVTM and CDR2 ANQGSEA. CDR3 amino acids: CSARGGSSYVQYF. Here the CDR3 DNA reads TGCAGCGCAAGGGGCGGGAGTTCGTACGTGCAGTACTTC.

The chain recombines TRBV4-1 with TRBJ2-7; 8 nucleotides agree with TRBD2. CDR1 MGHRA and CDR2 YSYEKL come from the germline V gene. This CDR3 has 15 residues. V was pared by 1 base and J by 7 bases, with 9 bases of the junction left unmatched. The CDR3 is CASSQGPAGASEQYF. Written as DNA, the CDR3 is TGCGCCAGCAGCCAAGGTCCAGCGGGAGCTAGTGAGCAGTACTTC.

This clonotype was counted ten times or more. The gene calls are TRBV7-9 and TRBJ2-5, with D perhaps matching TRBD2 (5 bases). Germline loops: CDR1 SEHNR, CDR2 FQNEAQ (reference sequence). V lost 0 bases, J lost 0 bases, and 8 bases lay in between. This CDR3 region has 15 residues. The CDR3 loop reads CASSLASGNQETQYF. The DNA of the CDR3 is TGTGCCAGCAGCTTAGCGAGCGGAAACCAAGAGACCCAGTACTTC.